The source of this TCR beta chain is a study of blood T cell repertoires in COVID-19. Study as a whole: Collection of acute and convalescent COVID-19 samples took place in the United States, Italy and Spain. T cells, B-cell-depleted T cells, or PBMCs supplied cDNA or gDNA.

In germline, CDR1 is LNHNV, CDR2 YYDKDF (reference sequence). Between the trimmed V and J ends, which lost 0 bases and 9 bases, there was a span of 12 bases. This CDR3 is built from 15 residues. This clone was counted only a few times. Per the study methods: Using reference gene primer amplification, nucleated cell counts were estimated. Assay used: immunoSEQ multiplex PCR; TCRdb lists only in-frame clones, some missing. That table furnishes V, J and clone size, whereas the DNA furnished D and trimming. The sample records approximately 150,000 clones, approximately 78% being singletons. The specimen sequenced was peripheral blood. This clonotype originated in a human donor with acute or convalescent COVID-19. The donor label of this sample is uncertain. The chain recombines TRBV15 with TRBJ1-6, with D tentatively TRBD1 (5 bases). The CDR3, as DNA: TGTGCCACCAGCAGAGAGGGGCGTAGGGGTTCACCCCTCCACTTT. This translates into CATSREGRRGSPLHF.